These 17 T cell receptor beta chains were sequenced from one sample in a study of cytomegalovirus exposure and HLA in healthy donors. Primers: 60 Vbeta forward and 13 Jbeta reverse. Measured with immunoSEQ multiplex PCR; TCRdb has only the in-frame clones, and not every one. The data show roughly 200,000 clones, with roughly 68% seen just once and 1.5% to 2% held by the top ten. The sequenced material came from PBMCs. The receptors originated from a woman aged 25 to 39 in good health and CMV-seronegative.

CDR3 in amino acids: CASSIRRPSYNEQFF. CDR3 sequence (DNA): TGTGCCAGTAGTATCCGGCGGCCCTCCTACAATGAGCAGTTCTTC. The gene calls are TRBV19 and TRBJ2-1; no firm D call. The V gene's germline CDR1 is LNHDA and CDR2 SQIVND (reference sequence). The V and J ends lost 3 bases and 0 bases respectively, with 9 bases between them. The CDR3 is made up of 15 amino acids.

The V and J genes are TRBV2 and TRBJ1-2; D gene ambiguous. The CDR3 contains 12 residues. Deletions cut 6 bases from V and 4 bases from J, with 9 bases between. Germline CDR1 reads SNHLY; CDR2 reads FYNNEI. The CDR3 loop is CASSVVSYGYTF. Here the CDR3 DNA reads TGTGCCAGCAGCGTAGTCTCCTATGGCTACACCTTC.

The CDR3 nucleotides are TGTGCCAGCAGCCCATATGTCCAGGACACCAGTAACTATGGCTACACCTTC. Its translation: CASSPYVQDTSNYGYTF. The V and J genes are TRBV5-6 and TRBJ1-2; TRBD1 might be the D (5 bases). The CDR3 is 17 residues long. CDR1 is SGHDT and CDR2 is YYEEEE in the germline V gene. With 4 bases removed from V and 1 base from J, the gap between germline ends came to 20 bases.

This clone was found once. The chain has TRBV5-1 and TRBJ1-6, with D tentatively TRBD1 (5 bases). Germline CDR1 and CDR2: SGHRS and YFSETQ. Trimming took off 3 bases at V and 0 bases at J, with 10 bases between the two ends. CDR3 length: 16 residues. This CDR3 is CASSSADSSYNSPLHF. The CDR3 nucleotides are TGCGCCAGCAGCTCGGCTGACAGCTCCTATAATTCACCCCTCCACTTT.

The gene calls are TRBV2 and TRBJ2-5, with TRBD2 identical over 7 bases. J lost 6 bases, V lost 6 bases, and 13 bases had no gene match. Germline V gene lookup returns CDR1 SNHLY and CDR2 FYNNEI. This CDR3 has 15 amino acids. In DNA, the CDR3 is TGTGCCAGCAGGGGGAGGGTGGCAGGGTTGCAGACCCAGTACTTC. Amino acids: CASRGRVAGLQTQYF.

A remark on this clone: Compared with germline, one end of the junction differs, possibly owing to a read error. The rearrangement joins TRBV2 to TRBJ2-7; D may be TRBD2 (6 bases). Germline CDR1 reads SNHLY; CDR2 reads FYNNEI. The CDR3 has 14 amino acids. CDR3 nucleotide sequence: TGTGCCGGCAGTGGGGAGGTTGGACAATACGAGCAGTACTTC. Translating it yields CAGSGEVGQYEQYF.

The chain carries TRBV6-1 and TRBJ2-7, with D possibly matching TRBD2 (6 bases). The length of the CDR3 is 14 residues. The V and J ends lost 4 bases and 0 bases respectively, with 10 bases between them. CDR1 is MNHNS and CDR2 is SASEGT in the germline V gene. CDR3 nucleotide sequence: TGTGCCAGCAGTGTAGGGACTCCCTCCTACGAGCAGTACTTC. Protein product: CASSVGTPSYEQYF.

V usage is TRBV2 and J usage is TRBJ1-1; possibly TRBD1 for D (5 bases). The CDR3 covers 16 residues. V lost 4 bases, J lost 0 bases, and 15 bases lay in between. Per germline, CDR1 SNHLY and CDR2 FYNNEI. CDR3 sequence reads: CASSATVNPMNTEAFF. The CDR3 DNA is TGTGCCAGCAGTGCGACAGTAAATCCAATGAACACTGAAGCTTTCTTT.

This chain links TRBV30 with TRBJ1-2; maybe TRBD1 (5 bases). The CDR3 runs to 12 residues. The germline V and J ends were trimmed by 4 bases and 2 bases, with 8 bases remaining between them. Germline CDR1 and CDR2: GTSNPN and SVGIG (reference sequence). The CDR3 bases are TGTGCCTGGACGAAGGGGAACTATGGCTACACCTTC. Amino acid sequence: CAWTKGNYGYTF. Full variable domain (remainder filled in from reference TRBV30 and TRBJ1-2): SQTIHQWPATLVQPVGSPLSLECTVEGTSNPNLYWYRQAAGRGLQLLFYSVGIGQISSEVPQNLSASRPQDRQFILSSKKLLLSDSGFYLCAWTKGNYGYTFGSGTRLTVV.

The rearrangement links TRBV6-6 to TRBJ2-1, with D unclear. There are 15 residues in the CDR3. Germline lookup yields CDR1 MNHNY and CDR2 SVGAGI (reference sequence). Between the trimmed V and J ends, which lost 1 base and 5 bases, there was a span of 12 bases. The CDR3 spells CASSYYPRGDNEQFF. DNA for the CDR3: TGTGCCAGCAGTTACTACCCTAGAGGAGACAATGAGCAGTTCTTC.

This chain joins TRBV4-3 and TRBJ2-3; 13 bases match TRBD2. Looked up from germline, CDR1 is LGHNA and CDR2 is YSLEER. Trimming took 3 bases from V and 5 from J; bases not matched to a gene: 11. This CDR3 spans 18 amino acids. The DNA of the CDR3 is TGCGCCAGCAGCCAGATCTCGGGGACTAGCGGGACGGGAGATACGCAGTATTTT. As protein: CASSQISGTSGTGDTQYF.

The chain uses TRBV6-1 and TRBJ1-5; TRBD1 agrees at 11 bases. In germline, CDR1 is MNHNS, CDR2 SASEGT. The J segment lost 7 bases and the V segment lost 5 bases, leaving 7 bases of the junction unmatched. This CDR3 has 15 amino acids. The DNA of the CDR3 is TGTGCCAGCAGTTTGGACAGGGGGCGAGAACAGCCCCAGCATTTT. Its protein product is CASSLDRGREQPQHF.

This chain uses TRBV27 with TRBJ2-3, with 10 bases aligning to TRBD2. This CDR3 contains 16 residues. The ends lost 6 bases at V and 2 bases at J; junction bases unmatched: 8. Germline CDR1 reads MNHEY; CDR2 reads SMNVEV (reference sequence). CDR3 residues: CASRPVAGGTTDTQYF. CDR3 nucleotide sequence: TGTGCCAGCAGACCCGTAGCGGGGGGCACCACAGATACGCAGTATTTT.

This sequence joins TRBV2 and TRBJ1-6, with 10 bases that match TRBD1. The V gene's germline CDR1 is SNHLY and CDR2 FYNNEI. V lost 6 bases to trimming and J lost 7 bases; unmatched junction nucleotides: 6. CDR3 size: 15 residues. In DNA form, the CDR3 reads TGTGCCAGCAGCCGCGGGGGACAGGGGAATTCACCCCTCCACTTT. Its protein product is CASSRGGQGNSPLHF.

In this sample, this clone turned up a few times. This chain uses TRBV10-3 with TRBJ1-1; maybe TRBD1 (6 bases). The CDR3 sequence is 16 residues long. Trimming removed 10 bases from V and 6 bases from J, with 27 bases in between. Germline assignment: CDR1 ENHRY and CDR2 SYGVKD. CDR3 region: CATEHRNREGGAEAFF. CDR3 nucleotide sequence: TGTGCCACCGAGCACAGGAACAGGGAGGGGGGTGCTGAAGCTTTCTTT.

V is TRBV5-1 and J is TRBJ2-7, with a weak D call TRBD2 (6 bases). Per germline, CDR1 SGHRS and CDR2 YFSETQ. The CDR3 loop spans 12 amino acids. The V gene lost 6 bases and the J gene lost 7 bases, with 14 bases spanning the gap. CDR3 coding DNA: TGCGCCAGCATTACCCTCGCGGGGGAGCAGTACTTC. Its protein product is CASITLAGEQYF. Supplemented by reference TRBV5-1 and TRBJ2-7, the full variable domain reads KAGVTQTPRYLIKTRGQQVTLSCSPISGHRSVSWYQQTPGQGLQFLFEYFSETQRNKGNFPGRFSGRQFSNSRSEMNVSTLELGDSALYLCASITLAGEQYFGPGTRLTVT.

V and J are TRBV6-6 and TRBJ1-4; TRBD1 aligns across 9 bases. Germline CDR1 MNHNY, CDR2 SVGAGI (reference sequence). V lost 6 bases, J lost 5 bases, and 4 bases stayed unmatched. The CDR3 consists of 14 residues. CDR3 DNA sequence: TGTGCCAGCAGCCGACAGGGGGAAAATGAAAAACTGTTTTTT. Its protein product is CASSRQGENEKLFF.